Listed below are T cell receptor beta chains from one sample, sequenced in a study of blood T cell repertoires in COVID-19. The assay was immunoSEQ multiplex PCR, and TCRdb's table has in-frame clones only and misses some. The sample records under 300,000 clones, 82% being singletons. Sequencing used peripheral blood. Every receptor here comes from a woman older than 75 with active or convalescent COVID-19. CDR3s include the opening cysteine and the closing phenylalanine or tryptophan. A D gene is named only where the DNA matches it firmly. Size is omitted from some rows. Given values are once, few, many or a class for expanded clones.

DNA: TGTGCCAGCTTCGGGAATAGCAATCAGCCCCAGCATTTT; CDR3: CASFGNSNQPQHF; V: TRBV28; D: -; size: -; J: TRBJ1-5
DNA: TGTGCCATCAGTGACGGGCAGGGCACTGGAAAACTGTTTTTT; CDR3: CAISDGQGTGKLFF; V: TRBV10-3; D: -; size: many; J: TRBJ1-4
DNA: TGTGCCAGTAGTATAGTCCGTGGCACCTCGAACACTGAAGCTTTCTTT; CDR3: CASSIVRGTSNTEAFF; V: TRBV19; D: -; size: -; J: TRBJ1-1
DNA: TGCGCCAGCAGCCGCGGGACAGGGGGTCAAGAGACCCAGTACTTC; CDR3: CASSRGTGGQETQYF; V: TRBV5-1; D: TRBD1; size: -; J: TRBJ2-5
DNA: TGCAGCGTTGGGGCGGGCTACACAGATACGCAGTATTTT; CDR3: CSVGAGYTDTQYF; V: TRBV29-1; D: -; size: -; J: TRBJ2-3
DNA: TGTGCCAGCCGGGAAGGATTGAACACCGGGGAGCTGTTTTTT; CDR3: CASREGLNTGELFF; V: TRBV6-4; D: -; size: -; J: TRBJ2-2
DNA: TGTGCCACCAGCAGAGGAGAGGGATCGGGACAGGGGCACGAGCAGTACTTC; CDR3: CATSRGEGSGQGHEQYF; V: TRBV15; D: TRBD1; size: -; J: TRBJ2-7
DNA: TGTGCCAGCTCTCGGGGGTCAGATACGCAGTATTTT; CDR3: CASSRGSDTQYF; V: TRBV6-5; D: -; size: -; J: TRBJ2-3
DNA: TGTGCCATCAGAACGACGGGCAGGGACAGGGAACCTATTAACACTGAAGCTTTCTTT; CDR3: CAIRTTGRDREPINTEAFF; V: TRBV6-4; D: TRBD1; size: -; J: TRBJ1-1
DNA: TGTGCCATCAGATTTAGCGGGGGAAGCACAGATACGCAGTATTTT; CDR3: CAIRFSGGSTDTQYF; V: TRBV10-3; D: TRBD2; size: -; J: TRBJ2-3
DNA: TGCAGCGTTGGACTGGGTGCAACTAATGAAAAACTGTTTTTT; CDR3: CSVGLGATNEKLFF; V: TRBV29-1; D: -; size: -; J: TRBJ1-4